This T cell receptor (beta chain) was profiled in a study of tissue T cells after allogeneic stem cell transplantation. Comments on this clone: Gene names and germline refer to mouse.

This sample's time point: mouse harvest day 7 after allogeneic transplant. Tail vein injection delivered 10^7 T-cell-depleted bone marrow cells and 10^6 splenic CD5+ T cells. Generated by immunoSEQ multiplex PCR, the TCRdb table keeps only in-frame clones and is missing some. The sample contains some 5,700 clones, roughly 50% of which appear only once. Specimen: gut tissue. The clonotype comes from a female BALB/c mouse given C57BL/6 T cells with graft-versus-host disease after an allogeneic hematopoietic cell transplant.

CDR3 region: CASGTGSERLFF. The sequenced CDR3 bases are TGTGCCTCCGGGACAGGGAGCGAAAGATTATTT. This chain connects TRBV26 to TRBJ1-4, with 9 nucleotides matching TRBD1. The sequenced fragment ends 1 residue before the CDR3 boundary, so the rest is inferred from the germline J gene. The CDR3 covers 12 residues. Germline CDR1 reads KGHPV; CDR2 reads FQNQEV (reference sequence). After removal of 11 bases from V and 7 bases from J, the junction contained 5 bases not matched to a gene.